The following is a T cell receptor (beta chain) sequence with its context. The data belong to a study of patients and donors after allogeneic stem cell transplantation. Germline assignment: CDR1 SGHRS and CDR2 YFSETQ. V shed 4 bases and J shed 0 bases, with 15 bases lying between them. CDR3 size: 16 residues. TCRdb reanalysed the RT-PCR reads using MiXCR and keeps one entry per CDR3 protein. There are about 40,000 distinct CDR3 sequences in the sample; roughly 30% occur only once, and around 72% lies in the top ten. The rearrangement links TRBV5-1 to TRBJ2-3; D remains unclear. The TCR was taken from a human donor who was either an allogeneic HSCT recipient or a stem cell or donor lymphocyte infusion donor (not recorded which). It is not recorded whose cells these are; they may come from a transplant donor. The specimen sequenced was blood, either unsorted or a sorted T cell fraction (not recorded which). CDR3 coding DNA: TGCGCCAGCAGCCTTCCAGCTGTCCCTAGCACAGATACGCAGTATTTT. It yields the protein CASSLPAVPSTDTQYF. The whole variable domain, filled in from reference TRBV5-1 and TRBJ2-3, reads KAGVTQTPRYLIKTRGQQVTLSCSPISGHRSVSWYQQTPGQGLQFLFEYFSETQRNKGNFPGRFSGRQFSNSRSEMNVSTLELGDSALYLCASSLPAVPSTDTQYFGPGTRLTVL.